These T cell receptor beta chains were read from a single sample in a study of blood T cell repertoires in COVID-19. Profiled with immunoSEQ multiplex PCR; TCRdb holds only in-frame clones, not every one. The sample has roughly 70,000 clones; more than 85% are singletons. The sample consisted of peripheral blood. These receptors all come from a human donor with active COVID-19. The donor label of this sample is uncertain. CDR3s include the opening cysteine and the closing phenylalanine or tryptophan. A D gene is named only where the DNA matches it firmly. Expanded clones are given a class, and other clones once, few, many or no size at all.

j_gene,d_gene,v_gene,abundance,CDR3nt,CDR3aa
TRBJ2-2,-,TRBV4-3,-,TGCGCCAGCAGCCAAGAATCAGGAACCGGGGAGCTGTTTTTT,CASSQESGTGELFF
TRBJ2-3,TRBD2,TRBV4-1,few,TGCGCCAGCAGCCAAACCGAACTAGCGGGAGACCGGGCAGATACGCAGTATTTT,CASSQTELAGDRADTQYF
TRBJ2-2,TRBD2,TRBV7-2,few,TGTGCCAGCAGCTTAGTCCCTAGCGGAAATACCGGGGAGCTGTTTTTT,CASSLVPSGNTGELFF
TRBJ2-7,TRBD1,TRBV10-3,-,TGTGCCATCAATGGACAGGGTGACGAGCAGTACTTC,CAINGQGDEQYF
TRBJ2-3,TRBD1,TRBV29-1,-,TGCAGCGTTGAAAGCCAGGGGGTCGATACGCAGTATTTT,CSVESQGVDTQYF
TRBJ2-7,TRBD2,TRBV28,-,TGTGCCAGCAGTTTGCGGGAGGCTATAGAGCAGTACTTC,CASSLREAIEQYF
TRBJ1-5,-,TRBV28,-,TGTGCCAGCAGTTCACAGGCCCCTGGGCAGCCCCAGCATTTT,CASSSQAPGQPQHF
TRBJ2-1,TRBD2,TRBV6-5,-,TGTGCCAGCAGCCCCCTAGCGGGGACCTACAATGAGCAGTTCTTC,CASSPLAGTYNEQFF
TRBJ2-1,TRBD1,TRBV5-4,-,TGTGCCAGCAGCTTGTTGATGACAGGGGACAATGAGCAGTTCTTC,CASSLLMTGDNEQFF
TRBJ2-7,TRBD1,TRBV10-3,-,TGTGCCATCAGCCATGGGACAGCCTCCTACGAGCAGTACTTC,CAISHGTASYEQYF
TRBJ1-2,-,TRBV28,few,TGTGCCAGCAGCCCCTCGGGGAAAGGCTATGGCTACACCTTC,CASSPSGKGYGYTF
TRBJ2-3,-,TRBV6-5,-,TGTGCCAGCAGCGCGGGACTTAGCACAGATACGCAGTATTTT,CASSAGLSTDTQYF
TRBJ2-1,TRBD2,TRBV28,-,TGTGCCAGCAGTTTAACTACTAGCGGAAAGAATGAGCAGTTCTTC,CASSLTTSGKNEQFF
TRBJ2-5,TRBD1,TRBV27,-,TGTGCCAGCAGTCCAACCGCCGGGACAGGGAGAGAGACCCAGTACTTC,CASSPTAGTGRETQYF
TRBJ2-5,-,TRBV5-1,-,TGCGCCAGCAGCTTGGCGAGACTTTCGGTGGAGACCCAGTACTTC,CASSLARLSVETQYF